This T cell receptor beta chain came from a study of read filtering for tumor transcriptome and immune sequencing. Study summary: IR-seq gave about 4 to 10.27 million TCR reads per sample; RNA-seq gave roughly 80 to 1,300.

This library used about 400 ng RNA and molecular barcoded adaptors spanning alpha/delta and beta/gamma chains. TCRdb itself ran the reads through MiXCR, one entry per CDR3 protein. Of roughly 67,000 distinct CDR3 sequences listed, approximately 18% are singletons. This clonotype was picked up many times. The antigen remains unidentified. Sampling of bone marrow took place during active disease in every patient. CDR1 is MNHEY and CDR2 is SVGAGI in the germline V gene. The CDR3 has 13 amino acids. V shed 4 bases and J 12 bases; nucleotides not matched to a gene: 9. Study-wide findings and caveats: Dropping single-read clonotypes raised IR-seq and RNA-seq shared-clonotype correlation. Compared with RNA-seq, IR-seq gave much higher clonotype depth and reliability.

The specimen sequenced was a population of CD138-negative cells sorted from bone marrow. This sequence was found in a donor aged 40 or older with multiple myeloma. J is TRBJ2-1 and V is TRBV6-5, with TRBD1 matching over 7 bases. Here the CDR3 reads CASSSGQAVGQFF. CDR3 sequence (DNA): TGTGCCAGCAGTTCCGGACAGGCCGTGGGGCAGTTCTTC.